Shown below are 18 T cell receptor beta chains from a single sample sequenced in a study of cytomegalovirus exposure and HLA in healthy donors (dated by TCRdb to about 2017). Libraries were constructed by the immunoSEQ multiplex PCR assay. A mixture of 60 forward primers for TCR Vbeta segments and 13 reverse primers for TCR Jbeta segments was used in the multiplex PCR. TCRdb mirrors the immuneACCESS table, restricted to in-frame sequences. Some clones are absent from its copies; in checked studies, under half trace to an unresolved V gene, and the reason for the others is unknown. The sample has about 170,000 clones on record, approximately 82% of them singletons. Approximately 1.5% of the sample is in the top ten clones. Material: PBMCs. The source of these receptors is a male donor in good health and CMV-seronegative.

This chain connects TRBV6-6 to TRBJ2-2; 12 bases are a match to TRBD1. Germline CDR1 MNHNY, CDR2 SVGAGI (reference sequence). The CDR3 is made up of 15 amino acids. V lost 7 bases, J lost 7 bases, and 7 bases stayed unmatched. The CDR3 sequence: CASTGTGGADGELFF. CDR3 nucleotide sequence: TGTGCCAGCACGGGGACAGGGGGCGCGGACGGGGAGCTGTTTTTT.

This chain uses TRBV27 with TRBJ1-3; D not certain. The CDR3 loop spans 16 amino acids. The germline V gene encodes CDR1 MNHEY and CDR2 SMNVEV (reference sequence). V lost 3 bases and J lost 0, with 12 bases in between. As DNA, the CDR3 is TGTGCCAGCAGTTTTACTCCCCTAATCTCTGGAAACACCATATATTTT. Its protein is CASSFTPLISGNTIYF.

This chain joins TRBV27 and TRBJ2-7; D might be TRBD1 (5 bases). Germline V gene lookup returns CDR1 MNHEY and CDR2 SMNVEV (reference sequence). V was pared by 1 base and J by 2 bases, with 12 bases between. The CDR3 has 15 amino acids. Here the CDR3 reads CASSLYLGRAYEQYF. The CDR3 DNA is TGTGCCAGCAGTTTATATTTAGGCAGGGCCTACGAGCAGTACTTC.

The chain uses TRBV27 and TRBJ1-5, with 10 bases fitting TRBD1. The CDR3 sequence is 18 residues long. J lost 0 bases, V lost 6 bases, and 11 bases had no gene match. CDR1 is MNHEY and CDR2 is SMNVEV in the germline V gene (reference sequence). The CDR3 region has the DNA TGTGCCAGCAGAACTCGGGGACAGGGGAGCTGTAGCAATCAGCCCCAGCATTTT. It codes for CASRTRGQGSCSNQPQHF.

The gene calls are TRBV6-1 and TRBJ2-5, with D perhaps TRBD1 (6 bases). The J call is uncertain, as TRBJ2-7 better fits the DNA end. CDR1 and CDR2 (germline): MNHNS, SASEGT. The CDR3 has 15 residues. CDR3 in DNA: TGTGCCAGCAGTGAAGCCCGGGACACCTCCTACGAGCAGTACTTC. It specifies CASSEARDTSYEQYF.

The chain links TRBV5-6 to TRBJ2-7; 7 bases match TRBD1. There are 17 residues in the CDR3. The trim removed 0 bases at V and 4 bases at J, leaving 13 bases unmatched. Germline-derived CDR1 and CDR2 are SGHDT and YYEEEE. CDR3 DNA sequence: TGTGCCAGCAGCTTGGGACTGACAGGGTCCTCATCGTACGAGCAGTACTTC. Translated: CASSLGLTGSSSYEQYF.

V gene TRBV23-1 combines with J gene TRBJ2-7, with D possibly TRBD1 on 5 matching bases. TRBV23-1 is placed among ORFs of uncertain function. V was shortened by 1 base and J by 3 bases, with 13 bases between the two germline ends. The CDR3 totals 15 residues. DNA of the CDR3: TGCGCCAGCAGTCAATTTGGGGCAGATTACTACGAGCAGTACTTC. Translation gives CASSQFGADYYEQYF.

The V gene is TRBV6-5, the J gene TRBJ1-5; D is unclear. There are 16 residues in the CDR3. Trimming removed 2 bases at V and 3 bases at J, with 14 bases between. Germline assignment: CDR1 MNHEY and CDR2 SVGAGI. CDR3 amino acids: CASSYGGLGINQPQHF. For the CDR3, the DNA is TGTGCCAGCAGTTACGGCGGGCTAGGGATCAATCAGCCCCAGCATTTT.

The V call is TRBV6-1, the J call TRBJ1-6; D gene unclear. In germline, CDR1 is MNHNS, CDR2 SASEGT. Trimming stripped 1 base from V and 10 bases from J, with 11 bases between. CDR3 size: 14 residues. The chain's CDR3 is CASSEGAGSSPLHF. The DNA of the CDR3 is TGTGCCAGCAGTGAAGGGGCCGGATCCTCACCCCTCCACTTT.

This chain links TRBV5-1 with TRBJ1-6; D not certain. The germline CDR1 and CDR2 sequences are SGHRS and YFSETQ. This CDR3 is built from 13 residues. Trimming stripped 5 bases from V and 14 bases from J, with 17 bases between. In DNA form, the CDR3 reads TGCGCCAGCAGAGGCGACCCGGAGAGGACCCTCCACTTT. Translated: CASRGDPERTLHF.

The gene calls are TRBV27 and TRBJ2-2; no clear D. V lost 1 base to trimming and J lost 6 bases, with 6 bases between them. Per the germline V gene, CDR1 is MNHEY and CDR2 is SMNVEV (reference sequence). This CDR3 comprises 13 residues. As DNA, the CDR3 is TGTGCCAGCAGTTTATTGGCCGCCGGGGAGCTGTTTTTT. It specifies CASSLLAAGELFF.

The V gene is TRBV18, the J gene TRBJ2-2; a possible D gene is TRBD1 (6 bases). In germline, CDR1 is KGHSH, CDR2 LQKENI. V dropped 3 bases and J dropped 6 bases, with 8 bases sitting between them. This CDR3 spans 13 amino acids. The CDR3 nucleotides read TGTGCCAGCTCACCGCAGGGGCCCGGGGAGCTGTTTTTT. It encodes CASSPQGPGELFF.

CDR3: CASRDDRVWGNTEAFF. The DNA for the CDR3 is TGTGCCAGCAGGGACGACAGGGTGTGGGGGAACACTGAAGCTTTCTTT. The rearrangement uses TRBV28 and TRBJ1-1; 7 nucleotides align to TRBD1. The V segment lost 6 bases and the J segment 1 base; nucleotides outside the gene matches: 11. The CDR3 totals 16 residues. Germline CDR1 MDHEN, CDR2 SYDVKM. Using reference TRBV28 and TRBJ1-1 for the parts outside the CDR3, the full variable domain is DVKVTQSSRYLVKRTGEKVFLECVQDMDHENMFWYRQDPGLGLRLIYFSYDVKMKEKGDIPEGYSVSREKKERFSLILESASTNQTSMYLCASRDDRVWGNTEAFFGQGTRLTVV.

The rearrangement joins TRBV5-6 to TRBJ2-1, with D possibly matching TRBD1 (5 bases). The CDR3 is made up of 13 amino acids. Germline lookup yields CDR1 SGHDT and CDR2 YYEEEE. Trimming removed 0 bases from V and 6 bases from J, with 7 bases in between. CDR3 region: CASSLVQGNEQFF. The DNA for the CDR3 is TGTGCCAGCAGCTTGGTGCAGGGCAATGAGCAGTTCTTC.

The chain uses TRBV7-9 and TRBJ2-3; TRBD2 aligns across 8 bases. V lost 1 base to trimming and J lost 4 bases; unmatched junction nucleotides: 7. CDR3 size: 16 residues. Per the germline V gene, CDR1 is SEHNR and CDR2 is FQNEAQ (reference sequence). The CDR3 loop reads CASSLDSGVLADTQYF. As DNA, the CDR3 is TGTGCCAGCAGCTTAGATAGCGGGGTCTTGGCAGATACGCAGTATTTT.

The chain couples TRBV7-8 to TRBJ1-4; TRBD1 aligns across 9 bases. There are 14 residues in the CDR3. CDR1 and CDR2 (germline): SGHVS, FQNEAQ. The ends lost 4 bases at V and 8 bases at J; junction bases unmatched: 5. CDR3 amino acids: CASSSGQGGEKLFF. DNA for the CDR3: TGTGCCAGCAGCTCGGGACAGGGCGGGGAAAAACTGTTTTTT.

The chain uses TRBV2 and TRBJ1-1; no definite D call. The V gene's germline CDR1 is SNHLY and CDR2 FYNNEI. V was clipped by 11 bases and J by 5 bases, with 15 bases between them. The CDR3 extends over 12 amino acids. The CDR3 loop is CASGGFMTEAFF. The CDR3, as DNA: TGTGCCTCAGGTGGGTTTATGACTGAAGCTTTCTTT.

V and J are TRBV6-1 and TRBJ1-5, with D maybe TRBD1 (6 bases). The V end was cut by 5 bases, the J end by 0 bases, with 8 bases between. CDR3 length: 14 amino acids. Germline V CDR1 and CDR2: MNHNS, SASEGT. CDR3 bases: TGTGCCAGCAGTCCGGGACATAGCAATCAGCCCCAGCATTTT. It is translated as CASSPGHSNQPQHF.